What follows describes a single T cell receptor beta chain. Its cognate antigen is unknown. The sample belongs to a study of OX40 agonist ivuxolimab in advanced cancers. Overall study findings and caveats: Clonal expansion by week 6 occurred in CD4+ and CD8+ blood T cells (at 0.1 to 3.0 mg/kg). Low clonal expansion, among the lowest seen, marked partial responders at 0.1-3.0 mg/kg.

Assay used: immunoSEQ multiplex PCR; TCRdb lists only in-frame clones, some missing. Among 90,000 or so clones, roughly 90% were seen once, and the ten largest hold 1% to 1.3%. The CDR3 spans 14 residues. The V end lost 2 bases, the J end lost 5 bases, and 11 bases lay between the germline ends. Germline CDR1 LNHDA, CDR2 SQIVND (reference sequence). Material: CD4+ or CD8+ T cells sorted from blood, obtained in a trial of the OX40 agonist ivuxolimab. The chain is built from TRBV19 and TRBJ2-3; D might be TRBD1 (6 bases). The sequence came from an adult with an advanced solid tumor such as melanoma, head and neck, liver or kidney cancer. The CDR3 loop is CASSIWTEGDTQYF. CDR3 coding DNA: TGTGCCAGTAGTATATGGACAGAGGGAGATACGCAGTATTTT. The full variable domain, rest sourced from reference TRBV19 and TRBJ2-3, is DGGITQSPKYLFRKEGQNVTLSCEQNLNHDAMYWYRQDPGQGLRLIYYSQIVNDFQKGDIAEGYSVSREKKESFPLTVTSAQKNPTAFYLCASSIWTEGDTQYFGPGTRLTVL.